What follows are 2 T cell receptor beta chains derived from one specimen sequenced in a study of CD8 T cells in Susac syndrome. When the RNA was reverse transcribed, random hexamers were used with an input of about 0.5 to 1 ug. TCRdb independently ran MiXCR on the immunoSEQ multiplex PCR reads; one entry per CDR3 protein. The profile shows around 85,000 distinct CDR3 sequences, 85% to 95% of them singletons. Specimen: CD8+ T cells from PBMCs. The source is a human donor with Susac syndrome.

The chain employs TRBV9 and TRBJ2-1, with 7 nucleotides matching TRBD1. With V trimmed by 4 bases and J by 0 bases, 4 bases remained unmatched. Germline lookup yields CDR1 SGDLS and CDR2 YYNGEE. The CDR3 sequence is 15 residues long. The CDR3 sequence is CASSRQGNSYNEQFF. The CDR3 DNA reads as TGTGCCAGCAGCAGACAGGGAAACTCCTACAATGAGCAGTTCTTC.

This chain uses TRBV29-1 with TRBJ2-2; D unresolved. Looked up from germline, CDR1 is SQVTM and CDR2 is ANQGSEA. Trimming removed 6 bases at V and 0 bases at J, with 8 bases between. The CDR3 length is 13 residues. CDR3 amino acids: CSVLKANTGELFF. CDR3 nucleotides: TGCAGCGTCCTCAAGGCGAACACCGGGGAGCTGTTTTTT.